A selection of T cell receptor beta chains follows, all from one sample in a study of shared clonotypes between healthy human individuals. Profiled with immunoSEQ multiplex PCR; TCRdb holds only in-frame clones, not every one. Of 2 million to 2.5 million clones in the sample, approximately 94% are singletons; the top ten hold roughly 0.13%. Sequencing was carried out using naive CD4+ T cells sorted from blood. The receptors come from a man aged 18 to 30 in good health. Each CDR3 is given with its conserved first and last residue. The D gene is left open where the match is weak. Size values are once, few and many counts, or a class for expanded clones, and some rows have none.

>TRBJ1-2|-|-|TRBV19
TGTGCCAGTAGTATTGGGTCACAGGGCTACGGCTACACCTTC
CASSIGSQGYGYTF
>TRBJ1-2|-|-|TRBV4-2
TGTGCCAGCAGCCAAGACCGCCGAGCTAACTATGGCTACACCTTC
CASSQDRRANYGYTF
>TRBJ2-5|TRBD2|-|TRBV15
TGTGCCACCAGTGAAGCGGGGCTACACCAAGAGACCCAGTACTTC
CATSEAGLHQETQYF
>TRBJ1-4|-|once|TRBV6-5
TGTGCCAGCAGGGCGACAGGTTTTAATGAAAAACTGTTTTTT
CASRATGFNEKLFF
>TRBJ2-4|-|-|TRBV4-1
TGCGCCAGCAGCCAAGAGACAGGTCCTGGTCAAAACATTCAGTACTTC
CASSQETGPGQNIQYF
>TRBJ1-6|-|few|TRBV2
TGTGCCAGCAGTGAAACCCAGGCCTGGGTGAATTCACCCCTCCACTTT
CASSETQAWVNSPLHF
>TRBJ2-1|-|-|TRBV5-1
TGCGCCAGCAGCTTGGGCGGCGTTTCCTACAATGAGCAGTTCTTC
CASSLGGVSYNEQFF
>TRBJ2-7|-|-|TRBV6-5
TGTGCCAGCAGTTACTCGTCCCCGAGGGAAACCTACGAGCAGTACTTC
CASSYSSPRETYEQYF
>TRBJ2-5|-|-|TRBV5-1
TGCGCCAGCAGCTTGGCTGGGGGACAAGAGACCCAGTACTTC
CASSLAGGQETQYF
>TRBJ2-1|-|-|TRBV4-1
TGCGCCAGCAGCCAAGACGGGGCTAGCCCTAGCTCCTACAATGAGCAGTTCTTC
CASSQDGASPSSYNEQFF
>TRBJ2-7|TRBD1|-|TRBV14
TGTGCCAGCAGCCAAGGTACAGGGGGCTCCTACGAGCAGTACTTC
CASSQGTGGSYEQYF
>TRBJ2-7|-|-|TRBV6-1
TGTGCCAGCAGTGAAGGTCCAGCGAGCTACGAGCAGTACTTC
CASSEGPASYEQYF
>TRBJ2-2|TRBD2|-|TRBV19
TGTGCCAGTAGTAGGGAGCGGGAGGGCGACACCGGGGAGCTGTTTTTT
CASSREREGDTGELFF
>TRBJ2-7|TRBD1|-|TRBV9
TGTGCCAGCAGCCCCGGGACAGGTTACGAGCAGTACTTC
CASSPGTGYEQYF
>TRBJ1-6|-|-|TRBV6-6
TGTGCCAGCAGTTACTCGCGGGGCGCGGGAGATTCACCCCTCCACTTT
CASSYSRGAGDSPLHF
>TRBJ2-3|-|once|TRBV7-2
TGTGCCAGCAGCTTCGTCGCGGATCCTGTGGGAGATACGCAGTATTTT
CASSFVADPVGDTQYF